This TCR beta chain was identified in a study of cytomegalovirus exposure and HLA in healthy donors. Background on the study: The 100 million to 120 million unique TCR beta sequences, from roughly 180 million T cells, were found by an earlier analysis. The study's early data release held about 85 million unique TCRs from HLA-typed donors.

Study-wide results and limits: Most of the TCR beta V segments (in an earlier analysis) were productive either about 87% or about 30% of the time. Researchers counted 150 to 200 TCR beta chains as cytomegalovirus-associated.

PCR was performed using 60 Vbeta and 13 Jbeta primers. The protocol was immunoSEQ multiplex PCR, while the TCRdb copy is restricted to in-frame clones and leaves out a portion. The data hold roughly 110,000 clones, with 65% to 90% observed a single time. Comment on this clone: What it binds is not known.

Germline trimming cut 11 bases from V and 0 bases from J; bases unmatched to any gene: 16. The CDR3 extends over 18 amino acids. Germline V lookup: CDR1 ENHRY, CDR2 SYGVKD. The TCR originated in a man in his fifties in good health and CMV-seronegative. This chain connects TRBV10-3 to TRBJ1-4; 9 nucleotides align to TRBD1. The sequenced sample was PBMCs. CDR3 loop: CALLSIGTGYPTNEKLFF. The DNA of the CDR3 is TGTGCCCTCCTTTCAATCGGGACAGGGTATCCAACTAATGAAAAACTGTTTTTT.